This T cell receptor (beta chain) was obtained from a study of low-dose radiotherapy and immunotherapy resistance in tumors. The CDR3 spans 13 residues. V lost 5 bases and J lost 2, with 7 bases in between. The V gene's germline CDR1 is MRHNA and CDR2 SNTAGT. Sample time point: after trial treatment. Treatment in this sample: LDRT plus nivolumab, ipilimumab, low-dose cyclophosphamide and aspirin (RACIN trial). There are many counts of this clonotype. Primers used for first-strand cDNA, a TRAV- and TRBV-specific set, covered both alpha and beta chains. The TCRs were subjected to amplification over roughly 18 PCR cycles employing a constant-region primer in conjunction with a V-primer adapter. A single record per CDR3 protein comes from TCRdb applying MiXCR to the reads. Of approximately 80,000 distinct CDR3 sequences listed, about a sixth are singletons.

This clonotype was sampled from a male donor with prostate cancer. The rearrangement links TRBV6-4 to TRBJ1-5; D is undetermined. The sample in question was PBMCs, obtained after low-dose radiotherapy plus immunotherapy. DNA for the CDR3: TGTGCCAGCAGTCAGAACCGCAATCAGCCCCAGCATTTT. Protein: CASSQNRNQPQHF.